The clone carrying this T cell receptor beta chain was counted at least ten times. According to the study, TCR beta libraries were built with iRepertoire HTBI primers and CDR3-region Arm-PCR. TCRdb ran MiXCR on the multiplex PCR reads and lists one entry per CDR3 protein. Of about 460,000 distinct CDR3 sequences in the sample, 13% to 15% were seen once. Germline CDR1 reads SGHKS; CDR2 reads YYEKEE (reference sequence). The V and J ends lost 0 bases and 0 bases respectively, with 7 bases between them. The CDR3 loop spans 14 amino acids. Indicated time point: newly diagnosed GD, antithyroid drugs for less than 3 months. The TCR library was prepared using RNA isolated from PBMCs. These data belong to a study of regulatory T cells in long-lasting Graves disease. This same sample was also taken into another study, of T cells in Graves' hyperthyroidism and ophthalmopathy.

This sequence originates from a woman between 45 and 65 years old with Graves disease. The sequences come from peripheral blood mononuclear cells (PBMCs), collected at new diagnosis, from a patient treated with antithyroid drugs. V usage is TRBV5-5 and J usage is TRBJ2-7, with D possibly TRBD2 on 6 matching bases. The CDR3, as DNA: TGTGCCAGCAGCTTGGCGGGACTCTCCTACGAGCAGTACTTC. Protein sequence: CASSLAGLSYEQYF.